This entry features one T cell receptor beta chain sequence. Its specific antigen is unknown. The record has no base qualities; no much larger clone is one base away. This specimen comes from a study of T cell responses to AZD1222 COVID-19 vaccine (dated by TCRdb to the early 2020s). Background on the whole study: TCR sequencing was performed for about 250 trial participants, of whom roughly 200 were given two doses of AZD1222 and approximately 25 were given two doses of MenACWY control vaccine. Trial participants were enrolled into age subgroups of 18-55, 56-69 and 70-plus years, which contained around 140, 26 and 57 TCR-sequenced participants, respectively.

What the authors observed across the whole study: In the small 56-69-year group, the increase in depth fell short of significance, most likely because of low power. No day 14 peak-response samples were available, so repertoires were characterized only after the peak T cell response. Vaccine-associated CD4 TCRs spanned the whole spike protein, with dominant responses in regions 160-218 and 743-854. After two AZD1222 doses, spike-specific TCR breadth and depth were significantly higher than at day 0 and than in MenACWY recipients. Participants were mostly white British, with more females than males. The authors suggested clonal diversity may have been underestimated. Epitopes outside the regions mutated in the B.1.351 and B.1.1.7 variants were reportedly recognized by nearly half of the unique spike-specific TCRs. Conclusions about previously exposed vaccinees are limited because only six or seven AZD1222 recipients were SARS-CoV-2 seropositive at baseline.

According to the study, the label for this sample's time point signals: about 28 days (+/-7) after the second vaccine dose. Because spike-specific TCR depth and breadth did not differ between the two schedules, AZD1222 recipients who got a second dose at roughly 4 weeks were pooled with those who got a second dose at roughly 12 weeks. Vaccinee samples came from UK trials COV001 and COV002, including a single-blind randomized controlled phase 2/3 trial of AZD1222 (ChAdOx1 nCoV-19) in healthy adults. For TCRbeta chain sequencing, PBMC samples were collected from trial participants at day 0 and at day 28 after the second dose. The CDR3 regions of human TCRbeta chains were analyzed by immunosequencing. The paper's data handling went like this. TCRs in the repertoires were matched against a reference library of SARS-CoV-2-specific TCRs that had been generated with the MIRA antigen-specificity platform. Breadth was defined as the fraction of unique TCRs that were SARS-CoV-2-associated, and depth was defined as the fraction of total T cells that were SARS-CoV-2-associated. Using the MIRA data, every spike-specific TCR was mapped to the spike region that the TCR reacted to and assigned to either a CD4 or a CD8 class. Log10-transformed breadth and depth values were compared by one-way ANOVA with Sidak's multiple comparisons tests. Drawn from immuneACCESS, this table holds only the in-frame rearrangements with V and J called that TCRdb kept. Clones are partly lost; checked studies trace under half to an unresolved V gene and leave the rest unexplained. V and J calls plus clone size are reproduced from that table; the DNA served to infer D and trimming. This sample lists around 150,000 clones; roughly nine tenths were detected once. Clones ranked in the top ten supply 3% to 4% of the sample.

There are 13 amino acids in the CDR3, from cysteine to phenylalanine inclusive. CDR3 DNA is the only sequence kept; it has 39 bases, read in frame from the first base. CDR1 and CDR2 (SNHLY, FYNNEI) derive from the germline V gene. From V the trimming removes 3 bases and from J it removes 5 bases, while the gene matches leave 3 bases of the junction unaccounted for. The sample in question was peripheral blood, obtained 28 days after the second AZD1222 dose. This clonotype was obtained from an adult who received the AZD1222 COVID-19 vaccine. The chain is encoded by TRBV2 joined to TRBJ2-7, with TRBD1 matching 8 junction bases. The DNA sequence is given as TGTGCCAGCAGTGAGGACAGGGTCGACGAGCAGTACTTC. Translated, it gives CASSEDRVDEQYF.